This T cell receptor (beta chain) stems from a study of T cells in Graves' hyperthyroidism and ophthalmopathy. Many counts were recorded for this clonotype. With 1 base removed from V and 0 bases from J, the gap between germline ends came to 9 bases. The CDR3 sequence is 14 residues long. Looked up from germline, CDR1 is DFQATT and CDR2 is SNEGSKA (reference sequence). Amplification of TCR beta CDR3 regions used RNA as the template. The TCR CDR3 first-round RT-PCR relied on the HTBI primer set. TCRdb reprocessed the multiplex PCR reads with MiXCR, giving one entry per CDR3 protein. The sample consists of a few hundred thousand distinct CDR3 sequences, roughly 15% of them appearing once.

The receptor was isolated from a woman aged 18-29 years with Graves' hyperthyroidism. The V and J genes are TRBV20-1 and TRBJ1-1, with D unresolved. The sequencing input was blood. CDR3 bases: TGCAGTGCTAGAGTAGGTGCTGTGAACACTGAAGCTTTCTTT. Protein product: CSARVGAVNTEAFF.